This T cell receptor (beta chain) was obtained from a study of shared clonotypes between healthy human individuals. Trimming cost V 6 bases and J 1 base, with 9 bases left between them. CDR3 length: 13 amino acids. Germline values: CDR1 MNHNS, CDR2 SASEGT. Method: immunoSEQ multiplex PCR; TCRdb's copy keeps in-frame clones and lacks some. The sample includes under 1,100,000 clones, approximately 78% of them seen just once. The sequenced sample consisted of memory CD4+ T cells from PBMCs. Subset specified: CD45RA-negative fraction. The chain joins TRBV6-1 to TRBJ2-5; D unresolved. This TCR was sampled from a man aged 18 to 30 in good health. Some clones in this sample may be carry-over from other donors' samples. CDR3: CASRPRAQETQYF. In DNA form, the CDR3 reads TGTGCCAGCAGGCCCCGGGCCCAAGAGACCCAGTACTTC.